Sequencing of this TCR beta chain was carried out in a study of OX40 agonist ivuxolimab in advanced cancers. Study-level information: Patients received ivuxolimab, an agonistic anti-OX40 (CD134) antibody. Two patients with cutaneous melanoma and one with hepatocellular carcinoma, three in total, showed partial responses.

Details on this clone: Its antigen is unknown.

The table came from immunoSEQ multiplex PCR; TCRdb's copy has only in-frame clones and leaves some out. The data hold approximately 15,000 clones, with around four fifths observed a single time. Prior autoimmune disease or systemic immunosuppression barred patients. Findings of the study overall: Undetermined was the antigen specificity of the expanded peripheral T cells.

The receptor was derived from an adult with an advanced solid tumor such as melanoma, head and neck, liver or kidney cancer. The sequenced sample was CD4+ or CD8+ T cells sorted from blood, obtained in a trial of the OX40 agonist ivuxolimab.

CDR3 DNA sequence: TGTGCCAGCAGCTTTGGGGGCGTGGGGAATCAGCCCCAGCATTTT. It yields the protein CASSFGGVGNQPQHF. This sequence joins TRBV5-4 and TRBJ1-5; tentatively, D is TRBD1 (6 bases). Germline CDR1 SGHNT, CDR2 YYREEE (reference sequence). This CDR3 is 15 amino acids long. V lost 2 bases and J lost 4, with 13 bases in between.